This entry concerns a single T cell receptor beta chain. Antigen unknown. The ends were cut back, 4 bases at V and 5 bases at J, with 18 bases in the middle. The V gene's germline CDR1 is SQVTM and CDR2 ANQGSEA. The CDR3 sequence is 14 residues long. The data were taken from a study of PD-L1 blockade in urothelial cancer. Study in general: The authors examined blood 3 weeks (second dose) and 6 weeks after treatment start.

Study-wide results and limits: Sub-median blood TCR clonality before treatment predicted longer survival.

The time point is: pretreatment peripheral blood. Patients each gave 1 to 8 samples, pretreatment and on-treatment. Sequencing was performed with immunoSEQ multiplex PCR; in TCRdb, only in-frame clones are kept and a portion is missing. The table includes around 68,000 clones, more than 80% detected once. The source is a man in his 70s with urothelial cancer. This chain uses TRBV29-1 with TRBJ2-7; D perhaps matches TRBD1 (6 bases). The sequences come from PBMCs, collected around atezolizumab (anti-PD-L1) treatment. CDR3: CSVVEGKQGNEQYF. The DNA of the CDR3 is TGCAGCGTTGTTGAGGGTAAACAGGGAAACGAGCAGTACTTC.